A single sample gave rise to the 2 T cell receptor beta chains below, sequenced in a study of fetal regulatory T cell absence and autoimmunity. The data were produced by immunoSEQ multiplex PCR, yet TCRdb's version contains in-frame clones alone and is incomplete. Among more than 90,000 clones, 55% to 75% were seen once, and the ten largest hold roughly 2%. Material for sequencing was pancreas tissue. These receptors were collected from a male donor with IPEX syndrome.

Only a few counts were recorded for this clone. The chain recombines TRBV6-1 with TRBJ1-2; possible D gene TRBD1, 6 bases. V was clipped by 6 bases and J by 2 bases, with 16 bases between them. This CDR3 region has 15 residues. CDR1 and CDR2 from the germline V gene are MNHNS and SASEGT. This CDR3 reads CASSAPFQGNYGYTF. The CDR3 region has the DNA TGTGCCAGCAGCGCACCCTTCCAGGGGAACTATGGCTACACCTTC.

The rearrangement uses TRBV6-6 and TRBJ2-3, with D perhaps assigned TRBD1 or TRBD2 (5 bases each). There are 14 residues in the CDR3. Trimming stripped 7 bases from V and 7 bases from J, with 18 bases between. Germline CDR1 and CDR2: MNHNY and SVGAGI (reference sequence). The CDR3 region is CASTQGRRSNTQYF. CDR3 in DNA: TGTGCCAGCACCCAGGGACGCCGCTCTAATACGCAGTATTTT.